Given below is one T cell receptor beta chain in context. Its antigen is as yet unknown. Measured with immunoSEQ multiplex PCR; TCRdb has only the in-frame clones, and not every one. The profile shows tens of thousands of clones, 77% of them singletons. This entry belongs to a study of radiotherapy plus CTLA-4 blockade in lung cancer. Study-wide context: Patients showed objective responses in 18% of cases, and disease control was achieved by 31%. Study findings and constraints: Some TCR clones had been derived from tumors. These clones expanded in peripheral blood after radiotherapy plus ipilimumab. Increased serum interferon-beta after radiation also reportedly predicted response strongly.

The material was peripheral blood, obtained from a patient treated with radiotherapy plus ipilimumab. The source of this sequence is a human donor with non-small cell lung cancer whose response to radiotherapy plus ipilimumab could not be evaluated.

The CDR3 DNA follows: TGTGCCAGCAGCTCCCAGGGGACGCGAGGCTACACCTTC. Its translation: CASSSQGTRGYTF. The chain combines TRBV7-6 with TRBJ1-2; tentative D call: TRBD1 (6 bases). Trimming pared 4 bases from V and 8 bases from J, leaving 14 bases between. The V gene's germline CDR1 is SGHVS and CDR2 FNYEAQ. The CDR3 runs to 13 residues. Drawing the rest from reference TRBV7-6 and TRBJ1-2, the complete variable domain is GAGVSQSPRYKVTKRGQDVALRCDPISGHVSLYWYRQALGQGPEFLTYFNYEAQQDKSGLPNDRFSAERPEGSISTLTIQRTEQRDSAMYRCASSSQGTRGYTFGSGTRLTVV.